A selection of T cell receptor beta chains follows, all from one sample in a study of shared T cell receptors in the human thymus. Sequencing used immunoSEQ multiplex PCR; TCRdb keeps in-frame clones, though not all of them. The sample carries about 380,000 clones, around 93% recorded once. Sequenced material: thymocytes. The source of these receptors is a human donor. The CDR3 runs from the conserved cysteine through the conserved F or W. Each record gives: clone size, D gene, J gene, V gene, CDR3 protein, CDR3 DNA. D genes are given only for firm matches. Size is stated for part of the rows, as once, few or many counts, or as a class when the clone is expanded.

once	-	TRBJ1-3	TRBV6-5	CASSYSIRENTIYF	TGTGCCAGCAGTTACTCGATAAGGGAAAACACCATATATTTT
-	-	TRBJ1-1	TRBV5-8	CASSLGGPGTEAFF	TGTGCCAGCAGCCTAGGGGGTCCGGGCACTGAAGCTTTCTTT
few	-	TRBJ1-4	TRBV10-2	CASWGGEKLFF	TGCGCCAGTTGGGGGGGTGAAAAACTGTTTTTT
-	TRBD2	TRBJ2-3	TRBV2	CASSEITSGRTTDTQYF	TGTGCCAGCAGTGAAATCACTAGCGGGAGGACCACAGATACGCAGTATTTT
-	-	TRBJ2-6	TRBV9	CASSVARAGANVLTF	TGTGCCAGCAGCGTAGCCAGGGCTGGGGCCAACGTCCTGACTTTC
-	TRBD2	TRBJ2-5	TRBV5-6	CASSSGLAGEGGETQYF	TGTGCCAGCAGCTCAGGACTAGCGGGAGAGGGAGGAGAGACCCAGTACTTC
-	TRBD1	TRBJ1-2	TRBV5-1	CASSLEPRGRPYGYTF	TGCGCCAGCAGCTTGGAACCAAGGGGGCGCCCCTATGGCTACACCTTC
-	-	TRBJ1-1	TRBV28	CASNGGSTEAFF	TGTGCCAGCAACGGGGGGTCTACTGAAGCTTTCTTT
-	-	TRBJ1-2	TRBV7-9	CASSLGRTAYGYTF	TGTGCCAGCAGCTTAGGGCGGACAGCCTATGGCTACACCTTC
-	-	TRBJ1-5	TRBV30	CAWSPWTSKDSQPQHF	TGTGCCTGGAGTCCCTGGACATCCAAGGATAGTCAGCCCCAGCATTTT
-	TRBD2	TRBJ2-1	TRBV2	CASKTSGRTTNEQFF	TGTGCCAGCAAAACTAGCGGGAGGACGACAAATGAGCAGTTCTTC
-	TRBD2	TRBJ2-2	TRBV6-5	CASDSRGRYGGELFF	TGTGCCAGCGACAGTCGCGGGAGATACGGGGGGGAGCTGTTTTTT
-	-	TRBJ1-3	TRBV7-6	CASSLTGFPGNTIYF	TGTGCCAGCAGCTTAACGGGGTTCCCTGGAAACACCATATATTTT
-	TRBD1	TRBJ2-1	TRBV7-6	CASSLGPVTGCDEQFF	TGTGCCAGCAGCTTGGGTCCAGTGACAGGGTGCGATGAGCAGTTCTTC
-	-	TRBJ2-2	TRBV19	CASSIRRGNTGELFF	TGTGCCAGTAGTATCCGGAGGGGGAACACCGGGGAGCTGTTTTTT
-	TRBD2	TRBJ2-1	TRBV14	CASRRTTSGRFNEQFF	TGTGCCAGCAGACGTACGACTAGCGGGAGGTTCAATGAGCAGTTCTTC
-	-	TRBJ2-3	TRBV27	CASSLGQVSNTQYF	TGTGCCAGCAGTTTAGGGCAGGTTTCAAATACGCAGTATTTT
-	TRBD2	TRBJ2-1	TRBV30	CAWSVLRVGSGTVATGNEQFF	TGTGCCTGGAGTGTACTCCGCGTTGGTAGCGGGACTGTTGCTACGGGCAATGAGCAGTTCTTC
-	-	TRBJ1-4	TRBV19	CASSIGDDSLVMKKLFF	TGTGCCAGTAGTATAGGGGATGACAGTCTGGTAATGAAAAAACTGTTTTTT
-	-	TRBJ1-1	TRBV9	CASSPGALGTEAFF	TGTGCCAGCAGCCCCGGGGCTTTGGGCACTGAAGCTTTCTTT
-	-	TRBJ2-4	TRBV28	CASSSPGRGKNIQYF	TGTGCCAGCAGTAGCCCCGGACGAGGAAAAAACATTCAGTACTTC
-	TRBD2	TRBJ2-7	TRBV5-6	CASSLGGYYEQYF	TGTGCCAGCAGCCTGGGGGGGTACTACGAGCAGTACTTC
-	TRBD2	TRBJ2-1	TRBV19	CASSIVPGLSYNEQFF	TGTGCCAGTAGTATCGTCCCGGGACTATCGTACAATGAGCAGTTCTTC
-	-	TRBJ2-1	TRBV30	CAWSGRYNEQFF	TGTGCCTGGAGTGGCAGGTACAATGAGCAGTTCTTC
-	TRBD1	TRBJ2-1	TRBV7-6	CASSLLTGDGNEQFF	TGTGCCAGCAGCTTACTGACAGGGGATGGAAATGAGCAGTTCTTC
-	-	TRBJ1-2	TRBV15	CATSGPGPRFGYGYTF	TGTGCCACCAGCGGACCGGGCCCTAGGTTTGGCTATGGCTACACCTTC
-	TRBD1	TRBJ1-1	TRBV7-9	CASRPGTGGLDTEAFF	TGTGCCAGCAGACCGGGTACAGGGGGCTTAGACACTGAAGCTTTCTTT
-	TRBD2	TRBJ2-1	TRBV7-9	CASSLAPGLAASYNEQFF	TGTGCCAGCAGCTTAGCCCCGGGACTAGCGGCGTCCTACAATGAGCAGTTCTTC
few	-	TRBJ2-1	TRBV12-5	CASGLVDPNEQFF	TGTGCTAGTGGTTTGGTGGATCCCAATGAGCAGTTCTTC
-	-	TRBJ2-6	TRBV2	CASSPRRPTGRGANVLTF	TGTGCCAGCAGCCCTCGGAGGCCTACAGGGAGAGGGGCCAACGTCCTGACTTTC
-	-	TRBJ2-1	TRBV7-7	CASSLSVYGSRPGSSYNEQFF	TGTGCTAGCAGCTTAAGCGTGTATGGGTCTCGACCTGGGAGCTCCTACAATGAGCAGTTCTTC
-	-	TRBJ2-1	TRBV10-2	CASSQTKRNEQFF	TGCGCCAGCAGTCAAACTAAGAGGAATGAGCAGTTCTTC
-	TRBD2	TRBJ2-7	TRBV27	CASDKGTSRYPRSNEQYF	TGTGCCAGCGATAAAGGGACTAGCCGGTACCCACGCTCCAACGAGCAGTACTTC
-	-	TRBJ1-1	TRBV29-1	CSVEDLEAFF	TGCAGCGTTGAAGACCTTGAAGCTTTCTTT
-	TRBD1	TRBJ1-1	TRBV5-6	CASSSTRGDRENTEAFF	TGTGCCAGCAGCAGCACGAGGGGAGACAGGGAAAACACTGAAGCTTTCTTT
once	TRBD1	TRBJ1-2	TRBV19	CASSMRGRGPSNYGYTF	TGTGCCAGTAGTATGAGGGGGCGAGGCCCCTCTAACTATGGCTACACCTTC
-	TRBD2	TRBJ2-1	TRBV6-5	CASRGTSGRRNEQFF	TGTGCCAGCAGGGGGACTAGCGGGAGAAGGAATGAGCAGTTCTTC
-	TRBD1	TRBJ2-2	TRBV11-1	CASNDRGRGPNTGELFF	TGTGCCAGCAACGACCGCGGTAGGGGGCCGAACACCGGGGAGCTGTTTTTT
-	TRBD1	TRBJ2-7	TRBV5-8	CASSNGQGPSYEQYF	TGTGCCAGCAGCAACGGACAGGGGCCATCCTACGAGCAGTACTTC
-	TRBD2	TRBJ2-4	TRBV4-3	CASSQDSSRSGAKNIQYF	TGCGCCAGCAGCCAAGATAGCTCCCGTAGCGGGGCCAAAAACATTCAGTACTTC
-	-	TRBJ2-7	TRBV28	CASSRPRQKIGEQYF	TGTGCCAGCAGTCGACCCAGGCAAAAGATTGGCGAGCAGTACTTC
-	TRBD1	TRBJ2-1	TRBV7-8	CASSLGEVGQAKSSYNEQFF	TGTGCCAGCAGCTTAGGGGAAGTCGGACAGGCGAAGAGCTCCTACAATGAGCAGTTCTTC
once	TRBD1	TRBJ2-5	TRBV19	CASSPGGPTGGETQYF	TGTGCCAGTAGTCCGGGAGGCCCGACAGGGGGAGAGACCCAGTACTTC
-	TRBD2	TRBJ2-7	TRBV28	CASSCSGLAECSYEQYF	TGTGCCAGCAGCTGCTCTGGACTAGCGGAATGCTCCTACGAGCAGTACTTC
-	-	TRBJ2-3	TRBV18	CASSPRAPLRTSTDTQYF	TGTGCCAGCTCACCACGAGCCCCCCTGAGGACTAGCACAGATACGCAGTATTTT
-	-	TRBJ1-4	TRBV11-3	CASSCCLGDNEKLFF	TGTGCCAGCAGCTGCTGTCTTGGGGATAATGAAAAACTGTTTTTT
-	-	TRBJ1-2	TRBV9	CASSVATAGYTF	TGTGCCAGCAGCGTGGCGACAGCCGGCTACACCTTC
-	-	TRBJ2-3	TRBV6-1	CASRHRGGTDTQYF	TGTGCCAGCAGACACAGGGGGGGTACAGATACGCAGTATTTT
-	TRBD2	TRBJ2-5	TRBV27	CASSPTPRLAGGPVVEETQYF	TGTGCCAGCAGCCCCACCCCTAGACTAGCGGGAGGGCCGGTGGTAGAGGAGACCCAGTACTTC
-	-	TRBJ2-7	TRBV27	CASRMKGVPFEQYF	TGTGCCAGCAGGATGAAAGGGGTCCCTTTCGAGCAGTACTTC
-	TRBD2	TRBJ2-1	TRBV10-3	CAISEQPGTSDNEQFF	TGTGCCATCAGTGAGCAACCCGGGACTAGCGACAATGAGCAGTTCTTC
-	TRBD2	TRBJ2-1	TRBV7-8	CASSSPPRSGSYYNEQFF	TGTGCCAGCAGCTCCCCGCCCCGTAGCGGGAGTTACTACAATGAGCAGTTCTTC
-	-	TRBJ2-7	TRBV28	CASTSQCWTDTYEQYF	TGTGCCAGCACCAGTCAATGTTGGACGGACACCTACGAGCAGTACTTC
-	-	TRBJ2-5	TRBV11-2	CASSTPLQETQYF	TGTGCCAGCAGCACACCCCTGCAAGAGACCCAGTACTTC
-	-	TRBJ1-1	TRBV7-9	CASSLWGRVVENTEAFF	TGTGCCAGCAGCTTATGGGGCAGGGTGGTAGAGAACACTGAAGCTTTCTTT